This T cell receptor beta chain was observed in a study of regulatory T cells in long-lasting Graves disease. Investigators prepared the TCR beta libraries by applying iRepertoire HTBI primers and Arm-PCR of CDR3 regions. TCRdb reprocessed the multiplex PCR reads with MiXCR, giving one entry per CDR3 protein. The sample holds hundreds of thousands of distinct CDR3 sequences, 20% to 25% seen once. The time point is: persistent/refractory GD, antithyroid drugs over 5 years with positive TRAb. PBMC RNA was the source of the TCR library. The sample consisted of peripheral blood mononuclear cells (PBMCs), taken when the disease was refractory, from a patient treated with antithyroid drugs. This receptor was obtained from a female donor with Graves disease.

CDR3 in DNA: TGTGCCACCAGCCCCCCTGGAGCCTACGAGCAGTACTTC. Its translation: CATSPPGAYEQYF. The rearrangement uses TRBV15 and TRBJ2-7; the D is unclear. The germline V and J ends were trimmed by 5 bases and 2 bases, with 10 bases remaining between them. Germline CDR1 is LNHNV and CDR2 is YYDKDF (reference sequence). The CDR3 totals 13 residues. Full variable domain (rest looked up from reference TRBV15 and TRBJ2-7): DAMVIQNPRYQVTQFGKPVTLSCSQTLNHNVMYWYQQKSSQAPKLLFHYYDKDFNNEADTPDNFQSRRPNTSFCFLDIRSPGLGDTAMYLCATSPPGAYEQYFGPGTRLTVT.